The 4 T cell receptor beta chains in this list originate from one sample, sequenced in a study of Graves' ophthalmopathy and Graves' hyperthyroidism. The sequenced template was RNA, covering the TCR beta CDR3 region. First-round RT-PCR relied on HTBI primers, and a second-round multiplex PCR came next. MiXCR was run by TCRdb on the multiplex PCR reads, yielding one entry per CDR3 protein. The sample holds approximately 460,000 distinct CDR3 sequences, roughly an eighth seen once. The sequenced sample was blood. These receptors originate from a woman younger than 45 with Graves' ophthalmopathy.

This clonotype was seen repeatedly, ten times or more. The genes are TRBV12-3 or TRBV12-4 and TRBJ2-7, with 10 positions matching TRBD2. CDR3 length equals 14 residues. Trimming removed 2 bases from V and 4 bases from J; junction bases left unmatched: 2. This CDR3 is CASSLTSGTYEQYF. In DNA form, the CDR3 reads TGTGCCAGCAGTTTAACTAGCGGGACGTACGAGCAGTACTTC.

This clonotype appeared a few times. In DNA form, the CDR3 reads TGCGCCAGCAGCCTGGGACAGGGGACGTTTGAGACCCAGTACTTC. It encodes CASSLGQGTFETQYF. The gene calls are TRBV5-1 and TRBJ2-5; TRBD1 aligns across 10 bases. Trimming took 4 bases from V and 5 from J; bases not matched to a gene: 8. This CDR3 spans 15 amino acids. Germline lookup yields CDR1 SGHRS and CDR2 YFSETQ.

This clonotype was observed at least ten times. The rearrangement links TRBV6-2 or TRBV6-3 to TRBJ1-1; D is unresolved. This CDR3 region has 18 residues. CDR1 and CDR2 (germline): MNHEY, SVGEGT. Trimming removed 0 bases at V and 0 bases at J, with 17 bases between. The CDR3: CASSYSSTNPGLNTEAFF. The CDR3 nucleotides read TGTGCCAGCAGTTACTCGAGTACCAACCCGGGGTTGAACACTGAAGCTTTCTTT.

This clonotype showed up many times. V is TRBV6-1 and J is TRBJ1-1; 10 bases agree with TRBD1. Germline CDR1 and CDR2: MNHNS and SASEGT. The CDR3 is 15 residues long. Trimming removed 3 bases from V and 6 bases from J; junction bases left unmatched: 7. The CDR3 sequence: CASSEDRGRSAEAFF. Here the CDR3 DNA reads TGTGCCAGCAGTGAGGACAGGGGGAGATCTGCTGAAGCTTTCTTT.